The 7 T cell receptor beta chains below all came from one sample that was sequenced in a study of T cell responses to AZD1222 COVID-19 vaccine. Sequencing was performed with immunoSEQ multiplex PCR; in TCRdb, only in-frame clones are kept and a portion is missing. The top ten clones hold about 1.3% of a sample with about 150,000 clones, approximately 94% of them seen once. The input for sequencing was peripheral blood, taken on day 0 of AZD1222 vaccination. Every receptor here comes from an adult in good health.

V gene TRBV5-1 combines with J gene TRBJ2-5; tentatively, D is TRBD1 (6 bases). Germline CDR1 is SGHRS and CDR2 is YFSETQ. The CDR3 sequence is 14 residues long. The germline V and J ends were trimmed by 4 bases and 5 bases, with 15 bases remaining between them. The CDR3 spells CASSPGEDWETQYF. The CDR3 nucleotides read TGCGCCAGCAGCCCAGGGGAAGATTGGGAGACCCAGTACTTC.

V usage is TRBV5-4 and J usage is TRBJ1-4; no clear D gene. The germline CDR1 and CDR2 sequences are SGHNT and YYREEE (reference sequence). Trimming stripped 3 bases from V and 5 bases from J, with 14 bases between. The CDR3 has 15 amino acids. The CDR3 sequence is CASSSDFYPNEKLFF. The CDR3 DNA follows: TGTGCCAGCAGCTCGGACTTTTACCCCAATGAAAAACTGTTTTTT.

V and J are TRBV7-2 and TRBJ2-2, with D tentatively TRBD2 (7 bases). The CDR3 consists of 16 residues. The germline V and J ends were trimmed by 5 bases and 2 bases, with 15 bases remaining between them. Looked up from germline, CDR1 is SGHTA and CDR2 is FQGNSA. The DNA of the CDR3 is TGTGCCAGCAGCGGAGGGGGGGGCACCAACACCGGGGAGCTGTTTTTT. Amino acids: CASSGGGGTNTGELFF.

The CDR3 loop is CASSDSGTDTGELFF. The CDR3 DNA is TGTGCCAGCAGTGACTCGGGGACTGATACCGGGGAGCTGTTTTTT. V usage is TRBV6-4 and J usage is TRBJ2-2; possibly TRBD2 for D (6 bases). The V end lost 0 bases, the J end lost 5 bases, and 10 bases lay between the germline ends. CDR1 and CDR2 from the germline V gene are MRHNA and SNTAGT. The CDR3 spans 15 residues.

The chain recombines TRBV2 with TRBJ2-3; maybe TRBD1 (6 bases). The CDR3 has 18 residues. Trimming took 5 bases from V and 3 from J, leaving 24 bases between them. From germline, CDR1 is SNHLY and CDR2 FYNNEI. The CDR3 loop is CASSLTRDNLRPTDTQYF. The CDR3 DNA is TGTGCCAGCAGTTTAACCAGGGACAATTTACGACCGACAGATACGCAGTATTTT.

This sequence joins TRBV5-1 and TRBJ2-1; TRBD2 matches at 8 bases. This CDR3 has 13 residues. Trimming removed 3 bases from V and 10 bases from J; junction bases left unmatched: 6. CDR1 is SGHRS and CDR2 is YFSETQ in the germline V gene. CDR3 sequence (DNA): TGCGCCAGCAGCTCGGGGGGGCGAGACGAGCAGTTCTTC. Protein sequence: CASSSGGRDEQFF.

The chain carries TRBV5-6 and TRBJ2-3, with a weak D call TRBD1 (6 bases). Trimming removed 2 bases from V and 4 bases from J, with 11 bases in between. This CDR3 comprises 14 residues. The germline gives CDR1 SGHDT, CDR2 YYEEEE. CDR3 sequence: CASSLQGSPDTQYF. CDR3 bases: TGTGCCAGCAGCTTACAGGGTTCGCCAGATACGCAGTATTTT.